This T cell receptor (beta chain) was found in a study of blood T cell repertoires in COVID-19. The wider study: Acute-phase and convalescent COVID-19 samples originated in the United States, Italy and Spain. In each case, the material was cDNA or gDNA derived from T cells, B-cell-depleted T cells, or PBMCs.

Authors' methods: Scientists estimated how many nucleated cells there were by amplifying reference gene primers. The protocol was immunoSEQ multiplex PCR, while the TCRdb copy is restricted to in-frame clones and leaves out a portion. V, J and clone size derive from that table, while D and trimming were established from the DNA sequence. The sample includes some 270,000 clones, 80% to 85% of them seen just once. Germline V gene sequence: CDR1 MDHEN, CDR2 SYDVKM. Trimming removed 1 base from V and 7 bases from J, with 10 bases in between. The CDR3 contains 13 residues. Seattle patient enrollment occurred during active infection, with longitudinal follow-up thereafter.

The sample was peripheral blood. This clonotype was obtained from a person aged 70 to 85 with COVID-19, enrolled during active disease. This chain connects TRBV28 to TRBJ1-2; possibly TRBD1 for D (5 bases). CDR3 DNA sequence: TGTGCCAGCAGTTTATTGGCCCAGGGTGGCTACACCTTC. This codes for CASSLLAQGGYTF.